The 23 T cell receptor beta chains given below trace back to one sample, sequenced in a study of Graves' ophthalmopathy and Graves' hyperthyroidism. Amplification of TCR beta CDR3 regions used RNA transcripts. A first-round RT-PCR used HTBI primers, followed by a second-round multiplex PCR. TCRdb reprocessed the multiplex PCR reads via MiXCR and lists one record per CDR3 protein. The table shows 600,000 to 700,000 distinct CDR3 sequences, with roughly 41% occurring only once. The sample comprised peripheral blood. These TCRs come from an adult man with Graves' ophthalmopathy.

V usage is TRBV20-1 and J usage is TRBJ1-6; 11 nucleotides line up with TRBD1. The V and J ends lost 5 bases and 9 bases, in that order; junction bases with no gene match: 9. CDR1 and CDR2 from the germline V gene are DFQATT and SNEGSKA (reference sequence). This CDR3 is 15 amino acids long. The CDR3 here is CSAGSGTGGFSPLHF. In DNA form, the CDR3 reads TGCAGTGCTGGATCCGGGACAGGGGGTTTTTCACCCCTCCACTTT.

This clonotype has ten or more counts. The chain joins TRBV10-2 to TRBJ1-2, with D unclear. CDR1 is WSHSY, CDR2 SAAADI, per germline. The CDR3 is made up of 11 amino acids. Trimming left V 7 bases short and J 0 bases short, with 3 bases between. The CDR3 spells CASNSNYGYTF. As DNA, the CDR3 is TGCGCCAGCAATTCTAACTATGGCTACACCTTC.

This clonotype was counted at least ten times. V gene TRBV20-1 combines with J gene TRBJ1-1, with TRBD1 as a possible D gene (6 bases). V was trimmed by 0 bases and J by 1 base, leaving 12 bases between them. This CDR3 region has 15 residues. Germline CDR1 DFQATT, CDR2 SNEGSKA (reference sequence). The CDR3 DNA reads TGCAGTGCTAGAGATAGTCCGGACAGGAACACTGAAGCTTTCTTT. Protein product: CSARDSPDRNTEAFF.

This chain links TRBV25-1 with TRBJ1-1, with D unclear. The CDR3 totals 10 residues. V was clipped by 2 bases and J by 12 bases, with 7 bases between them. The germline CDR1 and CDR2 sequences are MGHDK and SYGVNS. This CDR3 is CASSEGRTFF. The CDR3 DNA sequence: TGTGCCAGCAGTGAAGGGAGGACTTTCTTT. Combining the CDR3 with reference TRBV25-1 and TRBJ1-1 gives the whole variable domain EADIYQTPRYLVIGTGKKITLECSQTMGHDKMYWYQQDPGMELHLIHYSYGVNSTEKGDLSSESTVSRIRTEHFPLTLESARPSHTSQYLCASSEGRTFFGQGTRLTVV.

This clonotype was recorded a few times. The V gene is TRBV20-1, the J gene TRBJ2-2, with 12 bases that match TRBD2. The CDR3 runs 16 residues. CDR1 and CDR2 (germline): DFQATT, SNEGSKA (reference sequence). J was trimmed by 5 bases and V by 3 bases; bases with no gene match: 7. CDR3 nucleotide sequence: TGCAGTGCTAGGGCTAGCGGGAGGGAGGGGACCGGGGAGCTGTTTTTT. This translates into CSARASGREGTGELFF.

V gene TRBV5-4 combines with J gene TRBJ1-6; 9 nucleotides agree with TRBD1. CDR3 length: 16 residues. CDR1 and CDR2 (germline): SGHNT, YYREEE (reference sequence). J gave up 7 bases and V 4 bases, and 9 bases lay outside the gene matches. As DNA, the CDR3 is TGTGCCAGCAGCACCGGGACAGGGATCGCAAATTCACCCCTCCACTTT. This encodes CASSTGTGIANSPLHF.

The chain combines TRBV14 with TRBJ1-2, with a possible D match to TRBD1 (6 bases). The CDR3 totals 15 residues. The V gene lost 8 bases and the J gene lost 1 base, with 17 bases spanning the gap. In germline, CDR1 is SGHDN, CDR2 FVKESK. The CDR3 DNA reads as TGTGCCAGCTCACCAGGGGACCTACTTAACTATGGCTACACCTTC. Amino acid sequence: CASSPGDLLNYGYTF.

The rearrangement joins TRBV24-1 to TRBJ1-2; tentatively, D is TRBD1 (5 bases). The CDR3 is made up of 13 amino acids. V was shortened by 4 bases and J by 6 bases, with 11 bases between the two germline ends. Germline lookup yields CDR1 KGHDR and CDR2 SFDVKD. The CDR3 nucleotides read TGTGCCACCAGTGACCGGACAAACCATGGCTACACCTTC. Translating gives CATSDRTNHGYTF.

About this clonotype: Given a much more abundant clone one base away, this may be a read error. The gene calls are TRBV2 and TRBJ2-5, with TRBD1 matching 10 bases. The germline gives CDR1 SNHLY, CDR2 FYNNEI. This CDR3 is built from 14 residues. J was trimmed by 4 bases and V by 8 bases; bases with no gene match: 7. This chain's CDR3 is CASPDRGGLETQYF. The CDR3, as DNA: TGTGCCAGCCCGGACAGGGGGGGGTTAGAGACCCAGTACTTC.

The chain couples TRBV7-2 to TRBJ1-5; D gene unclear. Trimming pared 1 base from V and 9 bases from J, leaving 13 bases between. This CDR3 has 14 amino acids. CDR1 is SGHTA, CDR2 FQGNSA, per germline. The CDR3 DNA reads TGTGCCAGCAGCTTAGTAGGATATGGTCGGCCCCAGCATTTT. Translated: CASSLVGYGRPQHF.

CDR3 sequence: CASNGGGAQPQHF. CDR3 DNA sequence: TGCGCCAGCAACGGCGGGGGGGCCCAGCCCCAGCATTTT. This chain connects TRBV10-2 to TRBJ1-5; D is possibly TRBD1 (6 bases). The CDR3 covers 13 residues. Between the trimmed V and J ends, which lost 7 bases and 7 bases, there was a span of 14 bases. Germline assignment: CDR1 WSHSY and CDR2 SAAADI.

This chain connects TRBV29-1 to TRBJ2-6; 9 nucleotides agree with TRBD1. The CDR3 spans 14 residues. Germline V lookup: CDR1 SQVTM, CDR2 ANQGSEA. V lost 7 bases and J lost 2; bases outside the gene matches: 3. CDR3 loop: CSGTGDPGANVLTF. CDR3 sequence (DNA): TGCAGCGGGACAGGGGACCCTGGGGCCAACGTCCTGACTTTC.

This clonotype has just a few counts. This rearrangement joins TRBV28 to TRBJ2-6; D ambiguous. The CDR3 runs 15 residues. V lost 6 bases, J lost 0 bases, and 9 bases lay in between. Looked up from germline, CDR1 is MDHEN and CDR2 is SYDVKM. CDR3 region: CASRYGSSGANVLTF. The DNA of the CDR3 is TGTGCCAGCAGGTACGGAAGCTCTGGGGCCAACGTCCTGACTTTC.

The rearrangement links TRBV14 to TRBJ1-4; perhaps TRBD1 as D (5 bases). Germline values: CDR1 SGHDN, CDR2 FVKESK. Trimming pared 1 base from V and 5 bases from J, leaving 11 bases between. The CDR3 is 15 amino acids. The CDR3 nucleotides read TGTGCCAGCAGCCAAGGTTCGGCAGGGAATGAAAAACTGTTTTTT. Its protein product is CASSQGSAGNEKLFF. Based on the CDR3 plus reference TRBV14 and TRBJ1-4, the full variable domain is EAGVTQFPSHSVIEKGQTVTLRCDPISGHDNLYWYRRVMGKEIKFLLHFVKESKQDESGMPNNRFLAERTGGTYSTLKVQPAELEDSGVYFCASSQGSAGNEKLFFGSGTQLSVL.

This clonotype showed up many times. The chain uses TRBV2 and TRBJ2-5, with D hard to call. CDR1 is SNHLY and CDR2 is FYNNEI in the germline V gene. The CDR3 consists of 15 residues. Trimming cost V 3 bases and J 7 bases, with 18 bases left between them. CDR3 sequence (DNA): TGTGCCAGCAGTGACCGAGTGGCAGCCACGGGGACCCAGTACTTC. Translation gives CASSDRVAATGTQYF.

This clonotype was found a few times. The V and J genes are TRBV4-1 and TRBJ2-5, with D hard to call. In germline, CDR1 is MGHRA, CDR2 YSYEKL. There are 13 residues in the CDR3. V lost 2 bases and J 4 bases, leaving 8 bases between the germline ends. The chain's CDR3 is CASSQLRVETQYF. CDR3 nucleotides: TGCGCCAGCAGCCAATTGAGAGTAGAGACCCAGTACTTC.

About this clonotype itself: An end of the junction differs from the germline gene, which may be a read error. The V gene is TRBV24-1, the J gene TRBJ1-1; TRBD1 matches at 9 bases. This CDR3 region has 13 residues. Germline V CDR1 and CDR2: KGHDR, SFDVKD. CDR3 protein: CATSAGTGTEASF. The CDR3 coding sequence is TGTGCCACCAGTGCCGGGACAGGGACGGAAGCTTCCTTT.

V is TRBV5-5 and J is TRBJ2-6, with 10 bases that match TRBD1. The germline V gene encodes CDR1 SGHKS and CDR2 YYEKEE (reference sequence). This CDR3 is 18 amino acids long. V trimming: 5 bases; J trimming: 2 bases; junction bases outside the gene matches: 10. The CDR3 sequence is CASSDTGTGETGANVLTF. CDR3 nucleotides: TGTGCCAGCAGTGATACCGGGACAGGGGAGACTGGGGCCAACGTCCTGACTTTC. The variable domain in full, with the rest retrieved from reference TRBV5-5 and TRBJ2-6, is DAGVTQSPTHLIKTRGQQVTLRCSPISGHKSVSWYQQVLGQGPQFIFQYYEKEERGRGNFPDRFSARQFPNYSSELNVNALLLGDSALYLCASSDTGTGETGANVLTFGAGSRLTVL.

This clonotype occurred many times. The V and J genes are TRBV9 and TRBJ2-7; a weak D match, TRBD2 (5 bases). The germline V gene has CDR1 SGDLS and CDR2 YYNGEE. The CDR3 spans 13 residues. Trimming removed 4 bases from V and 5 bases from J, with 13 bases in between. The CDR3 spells CASSQLGLNEQYF. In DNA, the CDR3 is TGTGCCAGCAGCCAACTAGGGCTAAACGAGCAGTACTTC. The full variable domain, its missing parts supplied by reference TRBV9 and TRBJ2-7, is DSGVTQTPKHLITATGQRVTLRCSPRSGDLSVYWYQQSLDQGLQFLIQYYNGEERAKGNILERFSAQQFPDLHSELNLSSLELGDSALYFCASSQLGLNEQYFGPGTRLTVT.

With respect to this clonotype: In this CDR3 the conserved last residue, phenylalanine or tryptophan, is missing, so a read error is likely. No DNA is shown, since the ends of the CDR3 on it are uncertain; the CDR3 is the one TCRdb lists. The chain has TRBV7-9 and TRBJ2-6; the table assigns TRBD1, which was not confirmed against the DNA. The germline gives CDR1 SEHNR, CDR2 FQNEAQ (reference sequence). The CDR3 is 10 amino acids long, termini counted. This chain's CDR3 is CASSLGDRDV.

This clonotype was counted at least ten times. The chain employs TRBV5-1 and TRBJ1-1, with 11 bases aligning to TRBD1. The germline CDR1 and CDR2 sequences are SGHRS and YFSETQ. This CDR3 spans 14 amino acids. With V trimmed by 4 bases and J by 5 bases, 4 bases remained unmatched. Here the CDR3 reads CASSSGQGATEAFF. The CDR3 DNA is TGCGCCAGCAGCAGTGGACAGGGGGCGACTGAAGCTTTCTTT.

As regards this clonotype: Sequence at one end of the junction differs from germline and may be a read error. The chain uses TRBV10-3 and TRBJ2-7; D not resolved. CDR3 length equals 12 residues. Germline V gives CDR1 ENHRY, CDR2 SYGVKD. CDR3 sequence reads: CAISESDGNPNF. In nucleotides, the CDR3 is TGTGCCATCAGTGAGTCAGATGGGAACCCGAACTTC.

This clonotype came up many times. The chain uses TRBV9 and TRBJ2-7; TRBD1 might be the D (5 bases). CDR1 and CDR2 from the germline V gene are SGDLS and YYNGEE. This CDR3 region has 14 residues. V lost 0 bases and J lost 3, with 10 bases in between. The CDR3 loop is CASSVEGKGYEQYF. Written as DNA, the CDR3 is TGTGCCAGCAGCGTAGAGGGGAAGGGCTACGAGCAGTACTTC.